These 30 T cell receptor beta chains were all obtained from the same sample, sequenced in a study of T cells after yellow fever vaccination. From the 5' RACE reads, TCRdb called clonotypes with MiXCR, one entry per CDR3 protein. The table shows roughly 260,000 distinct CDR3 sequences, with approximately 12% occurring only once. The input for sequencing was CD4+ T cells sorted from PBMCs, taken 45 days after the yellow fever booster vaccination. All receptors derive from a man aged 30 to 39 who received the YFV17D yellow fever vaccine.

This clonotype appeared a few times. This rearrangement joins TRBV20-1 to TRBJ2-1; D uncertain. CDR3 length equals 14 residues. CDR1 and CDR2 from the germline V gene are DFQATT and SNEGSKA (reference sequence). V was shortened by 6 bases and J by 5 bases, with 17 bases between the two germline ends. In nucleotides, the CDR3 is TGCAGTGCGGTGGATAGGCGGAGCCACAATGAGCAGTTCTTC. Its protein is CSAVDRRSHNEQFF.

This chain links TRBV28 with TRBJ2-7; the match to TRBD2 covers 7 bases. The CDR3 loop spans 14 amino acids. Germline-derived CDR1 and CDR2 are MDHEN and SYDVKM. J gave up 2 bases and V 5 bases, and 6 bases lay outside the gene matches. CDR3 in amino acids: CASSEWGGPYEQYF. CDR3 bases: TGTGCCAGCAGTGAGTGGGGAGGGCCCTACGAGCAGTACTTC.

CDR3 sequence: CASSRRRGSPGVTGELFF. CDR3 bases: TGTGCCAGCAGTCGCAGGAGGGGGTCCCCGGGGGTAACCGGGGAGCTGTTTTTT. The chain combines TRBV4-2 with TRBJ2-2; D may match TRBD1 or TRBD2 (6 bases each). Germline loops: CDR1 LGHNA, CDR2 YNFKEQ. The germline V and J ends were trimmed by 6 bases and 5 bases, with 25 bases remaining between them. The CDR3 covers 18 residues.

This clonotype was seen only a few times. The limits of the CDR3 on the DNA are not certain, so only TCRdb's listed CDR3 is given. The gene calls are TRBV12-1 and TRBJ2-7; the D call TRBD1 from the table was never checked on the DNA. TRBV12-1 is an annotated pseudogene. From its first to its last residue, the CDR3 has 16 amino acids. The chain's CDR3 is CASSPFWGLGSYEQYF.

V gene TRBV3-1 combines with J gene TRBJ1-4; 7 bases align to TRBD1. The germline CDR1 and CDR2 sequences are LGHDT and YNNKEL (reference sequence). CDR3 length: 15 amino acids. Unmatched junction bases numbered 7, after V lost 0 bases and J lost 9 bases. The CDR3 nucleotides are TGTGCCAGCAGCCAAGACCCGGACAGGAGACAAAAACTGTTTTTT. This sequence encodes CASSQDPDRRQKLFF.

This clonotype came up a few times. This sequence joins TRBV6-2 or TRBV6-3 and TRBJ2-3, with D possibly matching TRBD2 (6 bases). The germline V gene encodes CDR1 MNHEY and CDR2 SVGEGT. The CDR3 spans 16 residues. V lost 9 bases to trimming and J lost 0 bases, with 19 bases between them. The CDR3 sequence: CASRGPGGTSTDTQYF. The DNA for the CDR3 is TGTGCCAGTCGTGGACCCGGCGGGACTAGCACAGATACGCAGTATTTT.

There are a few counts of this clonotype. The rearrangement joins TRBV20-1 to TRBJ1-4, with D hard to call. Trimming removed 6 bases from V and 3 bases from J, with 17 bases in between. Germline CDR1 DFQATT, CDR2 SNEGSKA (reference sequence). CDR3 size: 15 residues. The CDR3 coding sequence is TGCAGTGCCACCCCGGTGGGAGTAGCTAATGAAAAACTGTTTTTT. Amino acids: CSATPVGVANEKLFF.

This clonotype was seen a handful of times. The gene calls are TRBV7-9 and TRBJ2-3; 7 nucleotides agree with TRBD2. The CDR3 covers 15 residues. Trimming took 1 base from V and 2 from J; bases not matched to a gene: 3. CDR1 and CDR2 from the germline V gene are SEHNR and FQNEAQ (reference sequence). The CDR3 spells CASSLVGTTTDTQYF. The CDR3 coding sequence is TGTGCCAGCAGCTTAGTGGGGACTACCACAGATACGCAGTATTTT.

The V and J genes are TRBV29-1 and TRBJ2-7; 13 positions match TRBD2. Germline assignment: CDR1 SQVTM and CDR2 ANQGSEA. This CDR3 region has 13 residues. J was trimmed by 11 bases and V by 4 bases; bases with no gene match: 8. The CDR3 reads CSVGYTSGRAEYF. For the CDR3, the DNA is TGCAGCGTTGGGTATACTAGCGGGAGGGCTGAGTACTTC.

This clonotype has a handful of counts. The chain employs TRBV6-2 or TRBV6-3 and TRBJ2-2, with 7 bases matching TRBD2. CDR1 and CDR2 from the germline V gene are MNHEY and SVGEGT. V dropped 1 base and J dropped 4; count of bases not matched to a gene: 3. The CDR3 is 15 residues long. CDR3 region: CASSYYTGGTGELFF. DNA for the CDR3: TGTGCCAGCAGTTACTATACGGGGGGCACCGGGGAGCTGTTTTTT.

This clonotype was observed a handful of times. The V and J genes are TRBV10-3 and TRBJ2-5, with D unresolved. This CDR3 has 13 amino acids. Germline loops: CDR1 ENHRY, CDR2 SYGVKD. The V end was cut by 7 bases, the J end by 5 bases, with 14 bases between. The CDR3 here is CAINAIASETQYF. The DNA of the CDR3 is TGTGCCATCAACGCAATAGCAAGCGAGACCCAGTACTTC.

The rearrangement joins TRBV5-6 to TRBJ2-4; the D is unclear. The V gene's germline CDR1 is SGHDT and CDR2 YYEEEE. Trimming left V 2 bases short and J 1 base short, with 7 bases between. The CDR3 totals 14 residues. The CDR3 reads CASSLSAAKNIQYF. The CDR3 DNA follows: TGTGCCAGCAGCTTAAGTGCGGCCAAAAACATTCAGTACTTC. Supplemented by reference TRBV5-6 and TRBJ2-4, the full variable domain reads DAGVTQSPTHLIKTRGQQVTLRCSPKSGHDTVSWYQQALGQGPQFIFQYYEEEERQRGNFPDRFSGHQFPNYSSELNVNALLLGDSALYLCASSLSAAKNIQYFGAGTRLSVL.

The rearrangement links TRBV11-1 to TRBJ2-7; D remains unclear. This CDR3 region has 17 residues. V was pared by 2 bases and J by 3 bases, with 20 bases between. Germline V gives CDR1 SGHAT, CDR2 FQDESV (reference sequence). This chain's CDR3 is CASSLIPSDVTHYEQYF. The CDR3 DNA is TGTGCCAGCAGCTTAATCCCCTCGGACGTAACCCACTACGAGCAGTACTTC.

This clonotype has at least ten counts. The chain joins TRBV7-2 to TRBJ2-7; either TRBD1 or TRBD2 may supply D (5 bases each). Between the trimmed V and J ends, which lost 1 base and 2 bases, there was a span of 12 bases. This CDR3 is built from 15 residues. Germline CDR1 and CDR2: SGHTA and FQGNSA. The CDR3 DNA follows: TGTGCCAGCAGCTTAGAACCGGGACGGGCCTACGAGCAGTACTTC. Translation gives CASSLEPGRAYEQYF.

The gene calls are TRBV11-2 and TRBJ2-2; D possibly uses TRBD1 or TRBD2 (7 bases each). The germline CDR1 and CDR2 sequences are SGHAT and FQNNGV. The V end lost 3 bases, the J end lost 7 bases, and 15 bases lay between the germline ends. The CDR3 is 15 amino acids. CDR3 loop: CASSFQQGRVGELFF. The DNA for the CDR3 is TGTGCCAGCAGCTTTCAACAGGGGAGGGTCGGGGAGCTGTTTTTT.

The DNA of the CDR3 is TGTGCCAGCAGCCGGCGCCACAGGGGACTTGAGACCCAGTACTTC. This sequence encodes CASSRRHRGLETQYF. The V and J genes are TRBV7-2 and TRBJ2-5; the D gene is possibly TRBD1 (7 bases). Germline CDR1 SGHTA, CDR2 FQGNSA. The germline V and J ends were trimmed by 5 bases and 5 bases, with 18 bases remaining between them. This CDR3 comprises 15 residues. Variable domain in full (rest from reference TRBV7-2 and TRBJ2-5): GAGVSQSPSNKVTEKGKDVELRCDPISGHTALYWYRQSLGQGLEFLIYFQGNSAPDKSGLPSDRFSAERTGGSVSTLTIQRTQQEDSAVYLCASSRRHRGLETQYFGPGTRLLVL.

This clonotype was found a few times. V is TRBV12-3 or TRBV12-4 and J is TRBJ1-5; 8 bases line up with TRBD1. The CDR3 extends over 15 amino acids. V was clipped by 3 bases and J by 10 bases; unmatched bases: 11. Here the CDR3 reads CASSFAPGTGSPQHF. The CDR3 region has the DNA TGTGCCAGCAGTTTCGCCCCCGGGACAGGAAGTCCCCAGCATTTT.

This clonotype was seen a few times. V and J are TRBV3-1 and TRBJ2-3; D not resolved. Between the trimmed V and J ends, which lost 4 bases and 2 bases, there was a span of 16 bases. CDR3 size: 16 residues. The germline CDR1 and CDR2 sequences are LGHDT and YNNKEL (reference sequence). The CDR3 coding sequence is TGTGCCAGCAGCCCTAGTAGATCCTTTTTCACAGATACGCAGTATTTT. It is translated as CASSPSRSFFTDTQYF.

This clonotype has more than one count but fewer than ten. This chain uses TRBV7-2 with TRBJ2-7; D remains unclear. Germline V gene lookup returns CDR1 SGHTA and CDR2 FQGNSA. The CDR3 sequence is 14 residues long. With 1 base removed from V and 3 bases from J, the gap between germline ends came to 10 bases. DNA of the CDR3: TGTGCCAGCAGCTTAGATGGACCTAACTACGAGCAGTACTTC. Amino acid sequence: CASSLDGPNYEQYF.

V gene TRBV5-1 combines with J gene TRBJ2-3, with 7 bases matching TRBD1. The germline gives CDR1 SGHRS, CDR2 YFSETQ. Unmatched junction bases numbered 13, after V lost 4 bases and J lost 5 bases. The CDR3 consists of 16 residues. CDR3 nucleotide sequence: TGCGCCAGCAGCCGCCGACAGGGTCCCAGTTTAGATACGCAGTATTTT. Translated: CASSRRQGPSLDTQYF.

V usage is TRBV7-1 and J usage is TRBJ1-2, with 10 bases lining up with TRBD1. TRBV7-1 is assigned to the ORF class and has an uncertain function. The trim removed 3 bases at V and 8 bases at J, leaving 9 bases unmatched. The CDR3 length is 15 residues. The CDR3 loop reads CASSSPDRGMGGYTF. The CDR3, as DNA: TGTGCCAGCAGCTCTCCGGACAGGGGGATGGGAGGCTACACCTTC.

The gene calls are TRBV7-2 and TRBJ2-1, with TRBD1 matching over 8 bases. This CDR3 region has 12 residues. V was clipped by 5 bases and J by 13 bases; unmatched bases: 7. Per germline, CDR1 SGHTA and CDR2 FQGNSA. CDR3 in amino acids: CASSTGGLSQFF. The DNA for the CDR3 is TGTGCCAGCAGCACAGGGGGACTCTCACAGTTCTTC.

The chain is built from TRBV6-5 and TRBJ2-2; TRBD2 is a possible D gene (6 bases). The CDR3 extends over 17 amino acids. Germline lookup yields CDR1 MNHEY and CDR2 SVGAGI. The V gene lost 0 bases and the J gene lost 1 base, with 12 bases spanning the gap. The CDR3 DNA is TGTGCCAGCAGTTACTCGAAGGGGACTGAGAACACCGGGGAGCTGTTTTTT. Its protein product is CASSYSKGTENTGELFF.

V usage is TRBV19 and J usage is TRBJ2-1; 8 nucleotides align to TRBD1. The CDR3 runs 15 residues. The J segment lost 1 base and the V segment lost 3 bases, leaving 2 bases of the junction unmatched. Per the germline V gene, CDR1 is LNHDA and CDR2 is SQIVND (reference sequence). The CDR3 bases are TGTGCCAGTAGTATCGACAGGGGATCCTACAATGAGCAGTTCTTC. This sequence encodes CASSIDRGSYNEQFF. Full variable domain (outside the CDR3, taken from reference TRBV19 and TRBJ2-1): DGGITQSPKYLFRKEGQNVTLSCEQNLNHDAMYWYRQDPGQGLRLIYYSQIVNDFQKGDIAEGYSVSREKKESFPLTVTSAQKNPTAFYLCASSIDRGSYNEQFFGPGTRLTVL.

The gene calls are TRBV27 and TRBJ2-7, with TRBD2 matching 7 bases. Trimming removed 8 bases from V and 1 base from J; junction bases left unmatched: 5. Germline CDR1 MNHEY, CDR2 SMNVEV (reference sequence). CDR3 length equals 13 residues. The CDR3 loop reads CASGRGGSYEQYF. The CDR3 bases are TGTGCCAGCGGGAGGGGAGGGTCCTACGAGCAGTACTTC.

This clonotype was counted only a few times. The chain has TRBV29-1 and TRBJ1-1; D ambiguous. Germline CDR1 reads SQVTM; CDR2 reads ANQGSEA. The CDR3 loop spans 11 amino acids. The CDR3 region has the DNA TGCAGTGCATACGAGAACACTGAAGCTTTCTTT. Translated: CSAYENTEAFF. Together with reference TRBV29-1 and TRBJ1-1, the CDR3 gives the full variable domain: SAVISQKPSRDICQRGTSLTIQCQVDSQVTMMFWYRQQPGQSLTLIATANQGSEATYESGFVIDKFPISRPNLTFSTLTVSNMSPEDSSIYLCSAYENTEAFFGQGTRLTVV.

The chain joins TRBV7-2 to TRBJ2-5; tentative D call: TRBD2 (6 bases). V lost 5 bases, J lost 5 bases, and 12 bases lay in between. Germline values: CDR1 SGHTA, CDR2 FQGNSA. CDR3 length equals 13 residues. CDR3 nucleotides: TGTGCCAGCAGCCTACTAGCTGTCGAGACCCAGTACTTC. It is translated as CASSLLAVETQYF. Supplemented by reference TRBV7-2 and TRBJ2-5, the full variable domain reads GAGVSQSPSNKVTEKGKDVELRCDPISGHTALYWYRQSLGQGLEFLIYFQGNSAPDKSGLPSDRFSAERTGGSVSTLTIQRTQQEDSAVYLCASSLLAVETQYFGPGTRLLVL.

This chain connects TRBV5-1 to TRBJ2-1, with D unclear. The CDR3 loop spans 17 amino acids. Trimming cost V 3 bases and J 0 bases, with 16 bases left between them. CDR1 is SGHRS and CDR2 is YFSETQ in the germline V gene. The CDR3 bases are TGCGCCAGCAGCTCGGACGCCTCCCTTAGCTCCTACAATGAGCAGTTCTTC. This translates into CASSSDASLSSYNEQFF.

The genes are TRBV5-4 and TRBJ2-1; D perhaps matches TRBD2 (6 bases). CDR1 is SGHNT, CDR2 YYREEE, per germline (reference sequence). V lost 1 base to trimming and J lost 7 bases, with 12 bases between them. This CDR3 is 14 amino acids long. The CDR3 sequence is CASSLSGAMNEQFF. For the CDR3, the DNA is TGTGCCAGCAGCTTGTCGGGAGCTATGAATGAGCAGTTCTTC.

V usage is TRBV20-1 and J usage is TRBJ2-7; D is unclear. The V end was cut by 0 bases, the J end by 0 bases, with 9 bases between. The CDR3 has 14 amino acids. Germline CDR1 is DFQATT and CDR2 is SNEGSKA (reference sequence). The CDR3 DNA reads TGCAGTGCTAGAGATGAGACCCGCTCCTACGAGCAGTACTTC. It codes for CSARDETRSYEQYF.